This T cell receptor beta chain was sequenced in a study of shared clonotypes between healthy human individuals. In germline, CDR1 is MGHRA, CDR2 YSYEKL. Trimming cost V 0 bases and J 6 bases, with 9 bases left between them. The CDR3 spans 15 residues. Naive CD8 cells were CD45RO-negative, positively selected for CCR7, excluding terminally differentiated effector memory CD45RA+ cells. All donors qualified as healthy HIV-negative adults and had experienced no recent acute infections or vaccinations. With respect to this clone: Its antigen is unknown.

Libraries were prepared by immunoSEQ multiplex PCR; TCRdb keeps only in-frame clonotypes and omits some of them. The repertoire holds approximately 1.9 million clones, with about 94% as singletons. Study-level results: Genetic and exposure-history diversity was limited by the few donors. Sequencing of the sorted subsets was shown by rarefaction to be incomplete despite large depth. Clonotype sharing among the donors was expected to vary with sequencing depth.

This rearrangement joins TRBV4-1 to TRBJ1-6, with unresolved D. Sequences were obtained from naive CD8+ T cells from PBMCs. This TCR derives from a man between 18 and 29 years old in good health. Some clones in this sample may be carry-over from other donors' samples. CDR3 nucleotide sequence: TGCGCCAGCAGCCAAGAACGGGGTCGTAATTCACCCCTCCACTTT. It codes for CASSQERGRNSPLHF.